The clone carrying this TCR beta chain was counted at least ten times. The record originates from a study of patients and donors after allogeneic stem cell transplantation. The CDR3 totals 17 residues. J lost 4 bases, V lost 6 bases, and 14 bases had no gene match. Each CDR3 protein is one row after TCRdb ran MiXCR on the RT-PCR reads. The sample lists about a million distinct CDR3 sequences, around 17% seen once, with approximately 5.9% in the top ten. The sample consisted of blood, either unsorted or a sorted T cell fraction (not recorded which). The receptor was isolated from a human donor who was either an allogeneic HSCT recipient or a stem cell or donor lymphocyte infusion donor (not recorded which). It is not recorded whose cells these are; they may come from a transplant donor. This chain connects TRBV12-3 or TRBV12-4 to TRBJ2-1, with TRBD1 matching over 8 bases. CDR3: CASRSRSPGQDYNEQFF. CDR3 coding DNA: TGTGCCAGCAGGAGCCGGTCACCGGGACAGGATTACAATGAGCAGTTCTTC.